This is a list of T cell receptor beta chains from one sample in a study of blood T cell repertoires in COVID-19. TCRdb keeps only in-frame clones here, not all; method: immunoSEQ multiplex PCR. The sample lists roughly 52,000 clones, more than 70% seen once, with 8.5% in the top ten. Sequenced: peripheral blood. These receptor sequences come from a man in his 60s with active COVID-19. The CDR3 runs from the conserved cysteine through the conserved F or W. The D gene is left open where the match is weak. A clone size is listed for some rows: how often the clone was seen (once, few, many), or a class if it is expanded.

v_gene	abundance	d_gene	j_gene	CDR3nt	CDR3aa
TRBV9	NA	NA	TRBJ2-3	TGTGCCAGCAGCGTAGGACTAGGCGGAGATACGCAGTATTTT	CASSVGLGGDTQYF
TRBV4-1	NA	NA	TRBJ2-7	TGCGCCAGCAGCCAAGCTACCGGGACTGGCTTTTACGAGCAGTACTTC	CASSQATGTGFYEQYF
TRBV6-5	NA	TRBD2	TRBJ2-3	TGTGCCAGCAAGGAGAGCGGGAGGATCACAGATACGCAGTATTTT	CASKESGRITDTQYF
TRBV5-1	NA	TRBD1	TRBJ2-3	TGCGCCAGCAGCTATTCCCCAGACAGGGGGACAGATACGCAGTATTTT	CASSYSPDRGTDTQYF
TRBV5-1	NA	TRBD1	TRBJ1-4	TGCGCCAGCAGCTTGGGGACAGGGGATGAAAAACTGTTTTTT	CASSLGTGDEKLFF
TRBV7-8	NA	TRBD2	TRBJ2-5	TGTGCCAGCAGCTTAGGAGGGACTAGCGGGAGAAAGACCCAGTACTTC	CASSLGGTSGRKTQYF
TRBV6-6	NA	NA	TRBJ2-1	TGTGCCAGCACTGGAGGGGACCATGAGCAGTTCTTC	CASTGGDHEQFF
TRBV27	NA	NA	TRBJ2-2	TGTGCCAGCAGTTTTCATACTACTAAGAACACCGGGGAGCTGTTTTTT	CASSFHTTKNTGELFF
TRBV9	NA	NA	TRBJ2-3	TGTGCCAGCAGCGTAGCACTTAACACAGATACGCAGTATTTT	CASSVALNTDTQYF
TRBV5-1	NA	TRBD2	TRBJ2-1	TGCGCCAGCAGCTTCCCTAGCGGGAGTGCCTACAATGAGCAGTTCTTC	CASSFPSGSAYNEQFF
TRBV13	NA	NA	TRBJ2-5	TGTGCCAGCAGCCTCAGGCTCCAAGAGACCCAGTACTTC	CASSLRLQETQYF
TRBV19	few	TRBD2	TRBJ2-1	TGTGCCAGTAGTATAGCCCGGACTAGCGGGAGTAGTTTAGGCAATGAGCAGTTCTTC	CASSIARTSGSSLGNEQFF
TRBV6-5	NA	TRBD2	TRBJ2-1	TGTGCCACTACCCCTCTAGCGGGCCCCTACAATGAGCAGTTCTTC	CATTPLAGPYNEQFF
TRBV18	NA	TRBD1	TRBJ2-5	TGTGCCAGCTCGGGACAGCAAGAGACCCAGTACTTC	CASSGQQETQYF
TRBV11-1	NA	NA	TRBJ2-1	TGTGCCAGCAGCGACGGATCTACTAGAAGTGAGCAGTTCTTC	CASSDGSTRSEQFF